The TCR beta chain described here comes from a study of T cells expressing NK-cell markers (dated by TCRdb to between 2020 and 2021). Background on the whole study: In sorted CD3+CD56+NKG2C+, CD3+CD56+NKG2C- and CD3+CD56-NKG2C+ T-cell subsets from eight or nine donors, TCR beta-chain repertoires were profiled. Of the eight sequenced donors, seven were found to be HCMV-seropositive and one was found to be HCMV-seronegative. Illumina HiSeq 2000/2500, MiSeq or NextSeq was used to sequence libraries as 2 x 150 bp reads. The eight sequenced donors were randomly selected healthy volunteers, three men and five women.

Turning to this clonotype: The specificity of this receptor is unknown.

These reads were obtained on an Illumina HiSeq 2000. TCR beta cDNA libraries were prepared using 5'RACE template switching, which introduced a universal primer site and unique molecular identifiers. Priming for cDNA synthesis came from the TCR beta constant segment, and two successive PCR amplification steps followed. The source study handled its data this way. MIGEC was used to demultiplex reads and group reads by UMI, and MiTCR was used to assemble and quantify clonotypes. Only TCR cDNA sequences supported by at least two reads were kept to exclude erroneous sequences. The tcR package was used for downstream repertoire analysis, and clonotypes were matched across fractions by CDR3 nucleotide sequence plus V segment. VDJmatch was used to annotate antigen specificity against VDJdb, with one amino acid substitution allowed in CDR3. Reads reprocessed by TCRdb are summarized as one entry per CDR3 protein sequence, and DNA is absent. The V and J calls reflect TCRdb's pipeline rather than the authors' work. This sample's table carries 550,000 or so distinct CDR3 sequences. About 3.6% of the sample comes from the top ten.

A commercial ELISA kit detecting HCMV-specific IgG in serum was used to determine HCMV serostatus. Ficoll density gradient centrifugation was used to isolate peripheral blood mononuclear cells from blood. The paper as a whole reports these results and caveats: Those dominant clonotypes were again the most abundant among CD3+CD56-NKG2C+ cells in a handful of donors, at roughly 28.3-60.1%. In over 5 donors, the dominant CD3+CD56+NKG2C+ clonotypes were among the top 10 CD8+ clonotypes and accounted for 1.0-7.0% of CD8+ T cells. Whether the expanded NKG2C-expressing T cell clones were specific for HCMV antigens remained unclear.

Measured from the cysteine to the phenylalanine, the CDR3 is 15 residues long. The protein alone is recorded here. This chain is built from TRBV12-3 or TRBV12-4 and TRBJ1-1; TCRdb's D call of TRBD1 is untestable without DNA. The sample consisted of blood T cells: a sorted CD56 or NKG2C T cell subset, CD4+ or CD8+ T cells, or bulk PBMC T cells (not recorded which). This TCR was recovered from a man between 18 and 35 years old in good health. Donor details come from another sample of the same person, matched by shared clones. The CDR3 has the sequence CASSAKQVGNTEAFF.